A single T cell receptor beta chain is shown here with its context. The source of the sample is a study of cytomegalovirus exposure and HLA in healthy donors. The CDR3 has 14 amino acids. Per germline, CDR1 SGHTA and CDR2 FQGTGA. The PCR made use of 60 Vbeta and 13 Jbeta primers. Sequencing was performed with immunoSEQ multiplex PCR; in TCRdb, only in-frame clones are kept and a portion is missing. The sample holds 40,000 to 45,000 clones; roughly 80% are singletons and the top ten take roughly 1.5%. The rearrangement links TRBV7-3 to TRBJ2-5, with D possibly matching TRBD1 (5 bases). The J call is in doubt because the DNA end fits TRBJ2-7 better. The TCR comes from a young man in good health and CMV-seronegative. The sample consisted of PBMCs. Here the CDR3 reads CASSQGSPAYEQYF. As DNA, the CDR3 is TGTGCCAGCAGCCAGGGCTCCCCGGCCTACGAGCAGTACTTC.